This T cell receptor beta chain was retrieved from a study of breast tumors, draining lymph nodes, adjacent tissues. Study-wide findings and caveats: Luminal-like breast cancer showed significantly greater tumor-nontumor repertoire similarity than basal-like breast cancer did. That most tumor T cells come from lymph nodes remained unproven. Tumor repertoires ranked between lymph nodes and nontumor tissue in diversity, with V and J gene preferences.

Samples came from axillary lymph nodes draining the breast cancer. Turning to this clonotype: No antigen is known for it. Compared with germline, one end of the junction differs, possibly owing to a read error.

TCRdb redid the calling of the multiplex PCR reads with MiXCR, one entry per CDR3 protein. The sample lists 150,000 to 250,000 distinct CDR3 sequences, approximately 30% seen once, with more than 4% in the top ten. Germline loops: CDR1 MDHEN, CDR2 SYDVKM. The CDR3 totals 13 residues. V and J are TRBV28 and TRBJ2-7; 12 bases align to TRBD2. This clonotype was obtained from a female donor with breast cancer. Some clones in this sample may be carry-over from other donors' samples. The material sequenced was axillary lymph node tissue. CDR3 sequence reads: CASGLAGPYERYF. DNA of the CDR3: TGTGCCAGCGGACTAGCGGGACCCTACGAGCGGTACTTC.